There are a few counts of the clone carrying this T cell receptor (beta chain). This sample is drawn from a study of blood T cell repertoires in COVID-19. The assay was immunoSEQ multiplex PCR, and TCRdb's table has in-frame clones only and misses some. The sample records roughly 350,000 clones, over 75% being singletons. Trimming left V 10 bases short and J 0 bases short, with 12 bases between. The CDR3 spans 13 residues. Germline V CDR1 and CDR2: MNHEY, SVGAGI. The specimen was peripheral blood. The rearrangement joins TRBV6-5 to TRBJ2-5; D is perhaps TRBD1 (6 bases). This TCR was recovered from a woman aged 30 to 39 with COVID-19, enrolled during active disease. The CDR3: CATRRDNQETQYF. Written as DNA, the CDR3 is TGTGCCACCAGACGGGACAACCAAGAGACCCAGTACTTC.